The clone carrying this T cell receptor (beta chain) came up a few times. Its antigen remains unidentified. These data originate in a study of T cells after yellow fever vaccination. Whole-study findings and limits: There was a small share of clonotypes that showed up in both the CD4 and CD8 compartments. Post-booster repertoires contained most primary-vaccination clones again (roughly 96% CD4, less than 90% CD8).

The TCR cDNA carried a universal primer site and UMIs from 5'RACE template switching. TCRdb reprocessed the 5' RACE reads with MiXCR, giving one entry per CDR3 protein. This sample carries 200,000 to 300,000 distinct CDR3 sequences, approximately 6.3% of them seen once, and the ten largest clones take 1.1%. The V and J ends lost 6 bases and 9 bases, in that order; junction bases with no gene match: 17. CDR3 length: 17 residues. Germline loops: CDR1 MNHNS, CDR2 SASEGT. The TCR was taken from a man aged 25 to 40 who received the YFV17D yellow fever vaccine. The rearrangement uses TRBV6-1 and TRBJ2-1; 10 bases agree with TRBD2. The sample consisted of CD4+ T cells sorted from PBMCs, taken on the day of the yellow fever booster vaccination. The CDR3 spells CASSLSLGLAVDVEQFF. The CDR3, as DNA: TGTGCCAGCAGCCTTAGTTTAGGACTAGCGGTAGATGTTGAGCAGTTCTTC.